One and the same sample provided the 10 T cell receptor beta chains below, sequenced in a study of Ad26.COV2.S vaccination and SARS-CoV-2 variants. The protocol was immunoSEQ multiplex PCR, while the TCRdb copy is restricted to in-frame clones and leaves out a portion. The sample consists of about 97,000 clones, about three quarters of them appearing once. Material: peripheral blood, obtained after recovery from COVID-19. Every receptor here comes from a human donor who had recovered from COVID-19.

This clone was observed a handful of times. The rearrangement links TRBV12-3 or TRBV12-4 to TRBJ1-2; D is unresolved. This CDR3 is built from 13 residues. V lost 2 bases and J lost 1, with 5 bases in between. The CDR3, as DNA: TGTGCCAGCAGTTTACTGAGTAACTATGGCTACACCTTC. Amino acid sequence: CASSLLSNYGYTF.

This clone has a single count. This chain uses TRBV5-1 with TRBJ1-2; TRBD1 is a possible D gene (6 bases). The CDR3 totals 15 residues. The germline V gene encodes CDR1 SGHRS and CDR2 YFSETQ. V gave up 0 bases and J gave up 5 bases, with 14 bases separating them. CDR3 nucleotides: TGCGCCAGCAGCTTGGCAGCCGGACAGATTTATGGCTACACCTTC. As protein: CASSLAAGQIYGYTF.

The V and J genes are TRBV11-2 and TRBJ1-5, with D hard to call. Trimming removed 2 bases from V and 5 bases from J, with 4 bases in between. The CDR3 spans 12 residues. CDR1 SGHAT and CDR2 FQNNGV come from the germline V gene. The CDR3 reads CASSLNDQPQHF. The CDR3 nucleotides read TGTGCCAGCAGCTTAAATGATCAGCCCCAGCATTTT.

The V gene is TRBV10-3, the J gene TRBJ2-1, with TRBD1 as a possible D gene (5 bases). Between the trimmed V and J ends, which lost 9 bases and 5 bases, there was a span of 17 bases. Germline CDR1 reads ENHRY; CDR2 reads SYGVKD. This CDR3 has 14 residues. The CDR3 sequence is CAMARTSLNNEQFF. DNA for the CDR3: TGTGCCATGGCCCGGACATCCCTTAACAATGAGCAGTTCTTC.

This clone was observed a few times. V usage is TRBV6-5 and J usage is TRBJ2-2, with D possibly called TRBD1 or TRBD2 (6 bases each). The CDR3 sequence is 15 residues long. Germline CDR1 is MNHEY and CDR2 is SVGAGI. V was trimmed by 5 bases and J by 1 base, leaving 11 bases between them. CDR3 in DNA: TGTGCCAGCAGTCGACAGGAGGGGAACACCGGGGAGCTGTTTTTT. Encoded protein: CASSRQEGNTGELFF.

A single count supports this clone. This sequence joins TRBV7-9 and TRBJ1-1; no firm D call. The germline gives CDR1 SEHNR, CDR2 FQNEAQ (reference sequence). The CDR3 covers 14 residues. Trimming took 2 bases from V and 1 from J, leaving 8 bases between them. The CDR3 here is CASSLYITNTEAFF. The CDR3 nucleotides read TGTGCCAGCAGCTTATATATTACGAACACTGAAGCTTTCTTT.

The CDR3 loop reads CASSYSAGRETEAFF. CDR3 DNA: TGTGCCAGCAGTTACTCAGCGGGTAGGGAGACTGAAGCTTTCTTT. V gene TRBV6-5 combines with J gene TRBJ1-1; D remains unclear. The CDR3 length is 15 residues. The germline CDR1 and CDR2 sequences are MNHEY and SVGAGI. V lost 0 bases and J 5 bases, leaving 13 bases between the germline ends.

This clone was picked up one time. V usage is TRBV10-1 and J usage is TRBJ2-5; D uncertain. V lost 3 bases and J lost 3, with 5 bases in between. Germline CDR1 and CDR2: WNHNN and SYGVQD (reference sequence). The CDR3 runs to 12 residues. CDR3 DNA sequence: TGCGCCAGCAGTGACACAGAAGAGACCCAGTACTTC. It is translated as CASSDTEETQYF.

The chain uses TRBV24-1 and TRBJ2-5; D gene unclear. The V gene's germline CDR1 is KGHDR and CDR2 SFDVKD. The V end was cut by 3 bases, the J end by 1 base, with 8 bases between. This CDR3 is built from 14 residues. CDR3 sequence (DNA): TGTGCCACCAGTGATCCAGCTGGCCAAGAGACCCAGTACTTC. It encodes CATSDPAGQETQYF.

This sequence joins TRBV5-6 and TRBJ1-1; D not resolved. The CDR3 loop spans 16 amino acids. The germline V and J ends were trimmed by 3 bases and 1 base, with 16 bases remaining between them. Germline CDR1 is SGHDT and CDR2 is YYEEEE. CDR3 DNA: TGTGCCAGCAGCTCCGTCGGTCCAGGATGGAACACTGAAGCTTTCTTT. Its translation: CASSSVGPGWNTEAFF. Full variable domain (missing parts from reference TRBV5-6 and TRBJ1-1): DAGVTQSPTHLIKTRGQQVTLRCSPKSGHDTVSWYQQALGQGPQFIFQYYEEEERQRGNFPDRFSGHQFPNYSSELNVNALLLGDSALYLCASSSVGPGWNTEAFFGQGTRLTVV.